The sequence of this TCR beta chain was determined in a study of blood T cell repertoires in COVID-19. Participants, about 18 to 89 years old, spanned 25 or so US areas. Which cohort a participant joined came from the clinical history participants gave. All recovered Cohort 3 donors got two negative PCRs, got clearance, or saw symptom resolution. The data were produced by immunoSEQ multiplex PCR, yet TCRdb's version contains in-frame clones alone and is incomplete. The sample lists approximately 300,000 clones; just under 90% were seen once. J was trimmed by 7 bases and V by 6 bases; bases with no gene match: 5. The germline V gene encodes CDR1 MNHEY and CDR2 SVGAGI. The CDR3 is 14 residues long.

This receptor was obtained from a woman aged 25-40 years who had recovered from COVID-19. Sample: PBMCs or T cells enriched from blood (not recorded which). The chain links TRBV6-5 to TRBJ2-1; 11 bases line up with TRBD1. The CDR3 region has the DNA TGTGCCAGCAGCGTTGGACAGGGGGCGAATGAGCAGTTCTTC. The encoded protein is CASSVGQGANEQFF.